The 20 T cell receptor beta chains given below trace back to one sample, sequenced in a study of CD8 T cells in ankylosing spondylitis. TCRdb recomputed calls from the 5' RACE reads with MiXCR, one row per CDR3 protein. Of 130,000 or so distinct CDR3 sequences in the sample, roughly 18% are singletons; the top ten hold roughly a third. Notes on the study in general: A motif in TCR beta, a set of roughly 8 highly homologous variants, appeared characteristic of ankylosing spondylitis blood.

These receptors' antigens are unknown. The sample consisted of blood, either unsorted or a sorted T cell fraction (not recorded which). These receptors were collected from a male donor with ankylosing spondylitis.

The CDR3 loop reads CASSYQGISNQPQHF. Written as DNA, the CDR3 is TGTGCCAGCAGTTATCAGGGAATTAGCAATCAGCCCCAGCATTTT. This sequence joins TRBV27 and TRBJ1-5; a weak D match, TRBD1 (5 bases). Germline V CDR1 and CDR2: MNHEY, SMNVEV (reference sequence). V shed 4 bases and J shed 0 bases, with 10 bases lying between them. The CDR3 is made up of 15 amino acids.

This chain links TRBV4-1 with TRBJ1-3; 7 bases match TRBD1. J was trimmed by 4 bases and V by 0 bases; bases with no gene match: 6. CDR1 MGHRA and CDR2 YSYEKL come from the germline V gene. This CDR3 spans 16 amino acids. CDR3 sequence: CASSQDRGISGNTIYF. DNA of the CDR3: TGCGCCAGCAGCCAAGACAGGGGGATTTCGGGAAACACCATATATTTT.

This clonotype was counted only a few times. The chain links TRBV3-1 to TRBJ1-5; D gene ambiguous. Germline lookup yields CDR1 LGHDT and CDR2 YNNKEL (reference sequence). Between the trimmed V and J ends, which lost 1 base and 1 base, there was a span of 8 bases. The CDR3 covers 15 residues. Here the CDR3 reads CASSQGLGSNQPQHF. CDR3 in DNA: TGTGCCAGCAGCCAAGGGTTAGGAAGCAATCAGCCCCAGCATTTT.

The chain couples TRBV28 to TRBJ2-7; 12 bases are a match to TRBD2. There are 16 residues in the CDR3. Germline trimming cut 6 bases from V and 3 bases from J; bases unmatched to any gene: 9. Germline CDR1 reads MDHEN; CDR2 reads SYDVKM. CDR3 residues: CASRGLAGVLDYEQYF. The CDR3 DNA is TGTGCCAGCAGGGGACTAGCGGGTGTTTTAGACTACGAGCAGTACTTC.

This clonotype was found a few times. This chain uses TRBV28 with TRBJ2-7, with TRBD2 as a possible D gene (5 bases). V gave up 4 bases and J gave up 3 bases, with 16 bases separating them. Germline loops: CDR1 MDHEN, CDR2 SYDVKM. There are 15 residues in the CDR3. CDR3 amino acids: CASSSGLPGIYEQYF. In DNA, the CDR3 is TGTGCCAGCAGTTCAGGCCTCCCCGGGATCTACGAGCAGTACTTC. Based on the CDR3 plus reference TRBV28 and TRBJ2-7, the full variable domain is DVKVTQSSRYLVKRTGEKVFLECVQDMDHENMFWYRQDPGLGLRLIYFSYDVKMKEKGDIPEGYSVSREKKERFSLILESASTNQTSMYLCASSSGLPGIYEQYFGPGTRLTVT.

The chain recombines TRBV29-1 with TRBJ2-7, with a possible D match to TRBD2 (7 bases). In germline, CDR1 is SQVTM, CDR2 ANQGSEA. Trimming pared 5 bases from V and 3 bases from J, leaving 23 bases between. CDR3 size: 16 residues. The CDR3 loop is CSVYRGLGGDYYEQYF. The DNA of the CDR3 is TGCAGCGTTTACCGGGGGCTGGGGGGGGATTACTACGAGCAGTACTTC.

The genes are TRBV27 and TRBJ1-2, with D possibly matching TRBD1 (6 bases). This CDR3 has 15 amino acids. Germline V gives CDR1 MNHEY, CDR2 SMNVEV (reference sequence). Trimming pared 3 bases from V and 5 bases from J, leaving 16 bases between. The CDR3 sequence is CASSFAGDISYGYTF. Written as DNA, the CDR3 is TGTGCCAGCAGTTTCGCAGGGGATATTAGTTATGGCTACACCTTC.

This clonotype appeared many times. This rearrangement joins TRBV9 to TRBJ1-1; TRBD1 agrees at 9 bases. Germline V gene lookup returns CDR1 SGDLS and CDR2 YYNGEE. The CDR3 has 14 residues. Trimming took 4 bases from V and 5 from J; bases not matched to a gene: 6. CDR3 DNA: TGTGCCAGCAGCCAAACAGGGGGCCAAACTGAAGCTTTCTTT. Translation gives CASSQTGGQTEAFF. The whole variable domain, remainder taken from reference TRBV9 and TRBJ1-1, is DSGVTQTPKHLITATGQRVTLRCSPRSGDLSVYWYQQSLDQGLQFLIQYYNGEERAKGNILERFSAQQFPDLHSELNLSSLELGDSALYFCASSQTGGQTEAFFGQGTRLTVV.

This clonotype has a handful of counts. The V gene is TRBV18, the J gene TRBJ2-1; 8 bases match TRBD2. Germline trimming cut 5 bases from V and 9 bases from J; bases unmatched to any gene: 6. CDR1 is KGHSH and CDR2 is LQKENI in the germline V gene. The CDR3 contains 13 residues. CDR3 protein: CASSIAGKSEQFF. The DNA of the CDR3 is TGTGCCAGCTCAATAGCGGGAAAGAGTGAGCAGTTCTTC.

The chain recombines TRBV27 with TRBJ2-1, with D hard to call. The CDR3 sequence is 14 residues long. Trimming took 4 bases from V and 0 from J, leaving 7 bases between them. Germline V gives CDR1 MNHEY, CDR2 SMNVEV (reference sequence). CDR3: CASSSPSSYNEQFF. The CDR3 coding sequence is TGTGCCAGCAGTTCTCCCAGCTCCTACAATGAGCAGTTCTTC.

This clonotype was counted at least ten times. The chain joins TRBV24-1 to TRBJ1-2; TRBD1 might be the D (6 bases). Per the germline V gene, CDR1 is KGHDR and CDR2 is SFDVKD. CDR3 length: 18 residues. V lost 4 bases, J lost 4 bases, and 24 bases lay in between. The CDR3 DNA follows: TGTGCCACCAGTGACCTCGATGCCGTGACAGGAGTTTCCTATGGCTACACCTTC. Translation: CATSDLDAVTGVSYGYTF.

About this clonotype itself: The junction departs from germline at one end; a sequencing error may be responsible. The rearrangement links TRBV2 to TRBJ1-5; D is unresolved. The CDR3 consists of 20 residues. The germline V gene has CDR1 SNHLY and CDR2 FYNNEI. The CDR3 nucleotides are TGTGCCAGCAGTGAAGCAAGCAACTTCGACGGATACTATAGCAATCAGCCCCGGCATTTT. Encoded protein: CASSEASNFDGYYSNQPRHF.

This clonotype has only a few counts. The chain links TRBV18 to TRBJ2-7, with 8 bases aligning to TRBD2. V lost 2 bases and J lost 2; bases outside the gene matches: 11. This CDR3 is built from 17 residues. Germline-derived CDR1 and CDR2 are KGHSH and LQKENI. The CDR3 is CASSPGGRTGITYEQYF. In DNA form, the CDR3 reads TGTGCCAGCTCACCAGGCGGGAGGACGGGGATCACCTACGAGCAGTACTTC. The whole variable domain, remainder taken from reference TRBV18 and TRBJ2-7, is NAGVMQNPRHLVRRRGQEARLRCSPMKGHSHVYWYRQLPEEGLKFMVYLQKENIIDESGMPKERFSAEFPKEGPSILRIQQVVRGDSAAYFCASSPGGRTGITYEQYFGPGTRLTVT.

This clonotype came up a few times. The chain links TRBV7-9 to TRBJ2-7; a weak D match, TRBD2 (5 bases). The CDR3 consists of 12 residues. The germline V and J ends were trimmed by 4 bases and 3 bases, with 7 bases remaining between them. Germline loops: CDR1 SEHNR, CDR2 FQNEAQ (reference sequence). The CDR3 is CASSSGNYEQYF. CDR3 sequence (DNA): TGTGCCAGCAGCTCCGGGAACTACGAGCAGTACTTC.

This clonotype was observed many times. This rearrangement joins TRBV19 to TRBJ2-4; possibly TRBD2 for D (5 bases). Trimming stripped 1 base from V and 6 bases from J, with 7 bases between. CDR1 and CDR2 from the germline V gene are LNHDA and SQIVND (reference sequence). This CDR3 is 13 amino acids long. The chain's CDR3 is CASSIGGLNIQYF. In DNA, the CDR3 is TGTGCCAGTAGTATAGGAGGGTTAAACATTCAGTACTTC.

The rearrangement uses TRBV12-3 or TRBV12-4 and TRBJ2-7, with 7 bases lining up with TRBD1. The CDR3 consists of 15 residues. J lost 3 bases, V lost 4 bases, and 9 bases had no gene match. The CDR3 sequence is CASSYRGALYYEQYF. In DNA, the CDR3 is TGTGCCAGCAGTTACAGGGGAGCTCTGTACTACGAGCAGTACTTC.

This sequence joins TRBV11-2 and TRBJ2-3; no clear D gene. This CDR3 has 14 residues. Deletions cut 2 bases from V and 1 base from J, with 7 bases between. The germline V gene encodes CDR1 SGHAT and CDR2 FQNNGV. This CDR3 is CASSLNGRTDTQYF. The CDR3, as DNA: TGTGCCAGCAGCTTAAATGGCCGCACAGATACGCAGTATTTT.

The chain carries TRBV20-1 and TRBJ2-3; perhaps D is TRBD1 or TRBD2 (5 bases each). Per germline, CDR1 DFQATT and CDR2 SNEGSKA (reference sequence). CDR3 length: 16 amino acids. Trimming cost V 1 base and J 3 bases, with 17 bases left between them. Written as DNA, the CDR3 is TGCAGTGCTAGAGCGGGACCCCTCGCCGGGACAGATACGCAGTATTTT. The encoded protein is CSARAGPLAGTDTQYF.

V and J are TRBV15 and TRBJ1-6, with 7 bases that match TRBD1. J lost 6 bases, V lost 4 bases, and 9 bases had no gene match. Germline V gives CDR1 LNHNV, CDR2 YYDKDF (reference sequence). This CDR3 is 16 amino acids long. The CDR3 nucleotides read TGTGCCACCAGCAAAACAGGGGACGCTACTAATTCACCCCTCCACTTT. It is translated as CATSKTGDATNSPLHF.

A few counts support this clonotype. V is TRBV6-1 and J is TRBJ2-3; perhaps TRBD1 as D (5 bases). The CDR3 length is 16 residues. The V gene's germline CDR1 is MNHNS and CDR2 SASEGT. V was cut by 1 base and J by 0 bases, with 11 bases left in between. DNA of the CDR3: TGTGCCAGCAGTGAAGGCCCAGGGCCTAGCACAGATACGCAGTATTTT. Encoded protein: CASSEGPGPSTDTQYF.